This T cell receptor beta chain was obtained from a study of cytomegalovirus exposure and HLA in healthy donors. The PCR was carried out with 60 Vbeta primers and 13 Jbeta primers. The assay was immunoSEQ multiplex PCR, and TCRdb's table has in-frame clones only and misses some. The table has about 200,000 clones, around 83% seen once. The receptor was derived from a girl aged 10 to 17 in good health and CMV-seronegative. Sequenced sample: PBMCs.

CDR3 region: CASSAGTGGSAETQYF. The CDR3 nucleotides read TGTGCCAGCAGTGCCGGGACAGGGGGCTCGGCGGAGACCCAGTACTTC. The rearrangement links TRBV27 to TRBJ2-5; 12 nucleotides align to TRBD1. The CDR3 runs 16 residues. The V gene's germline CDR1 is MNHEY and CDR2 SMNVEV (reference sequence). J lost 5 bases, V lost 5 bases, and 9 bases had no gene match.